Listed below are T cell receptor beta chains from one sample, sequenced in a study of sequential checkpoint blockade in melanoma. Assay: immunoSEQ multiplex PCR; the TCRdb copy retains only in-frame clones and omits some. The profile shows some 11,000 clones, around 69% of them singletons. The starting material was CD8+ T cells sorted from blood (inferred from file names), obtained from a patient given nivolumab and ipilimumab in sequence. The receptors were sampled from a human donor with melanoma. CDR3s include the opening cysteine and the closing phenylalanine or tryptophan. The order of the fields is clone size, D gene, J gene, V gene, CDR3 length, CDR3 DNA, CDR3 protein. A D gene is named only where the DNA matches it firmly. Part of the rows lack a size; the others show once, few, many or a class for expanded clones.

NA | TRBD2 | TRBJ2-2 | TRBV4-1 | 16 | TGCGCCAGCAGCCTGATAGCGGGGACGAACACCGGGGAGCTGTTTTTT | CASSLIAGTNTGELFF
NA | NA | TRBJ2-7 | TRBV7-9 | 15 | TGTGCCAGCAGCCCCCGTCGGGGTGGAACCTACGAGCAGTACTTC | CASSPRRGGTYEQYF
NA | TRBD1 | TRBJ2-7 | TRBV7-8 | 15 | TGTGCCAGCAGCACCGACAGGGGGCCTGCTTACGAGCAGTACTTC | CASSTDRGPAYEQYF
NA | NA | TRBJ2-7 | TRBV28 | 14 | TGTGCCAGCAGTTTGGGGCGGGGGCATTACGAGCAGTACTTC | CASSLGRGHYEQYF
NA | TRBD1 | TRBJ2-1 | TRBV5-4 | 16 | TGTGCCAGCATCGTATTCACAGGGGGCGCTCCCAATGAGCAGTTCTTC | CASIVFTGGAPNEQFF
NA | NA | TRBJ1-3 | TRBV18 | 15 | TGTGCCAGCTCACCGGCAGGGAACTCTGGAAACACCATATATTTT | CASSPAGNSGNTIYF
few | NA | TRBJ2-5 | TRBV21-1 | 10 | TGTGCCCTACCAAAAGAGACCCAGTACTTC | CALPKETQYF
NA | NA | TRBJ2-7 | TRBV6-5 | 15 | TGTGCCAGCAGTTACTCAATGACAGTTTCCTACGAGCAGTACTTC | CASSYSMTVSYEQYF
NA | TRBD1 | TRBJ1-1 | TRBV5-6 | 13 | TGTGCCAGCAGCTGGACAGGGGGCCTCGAAGCTTTCTTT | CASSWTGGLEAFF
NA | NA | TRBJ1-5 | TRBV6-1 | 15 | TGTGCCAGCAGTGTGTCCGGAGATAGCAATCAGCCCCAGCATTTT | CASSVSGDSNQPQHF
few | NA | TRBJ2-5 | TRBV7-9 | 16 | TGTGCCAGCAGTCCCAGGACGGGGCAGGGACTGGAGACCCAGTACTTC | CASSPRTGQGLETQYF
NA | NA | TRBJ2-7 | TRBV6-5 | 14 | TGTGCCAGCAGTTCCGGGCCGGGATTCTACGAGCAGTACTTC | CASSSGPGFYEQYF
medium-sized | NA | TRBJ1-5 | TRBV27 | 14 | TGTGCCAGCAGTTTTTCCAAGGGGAAACAGCCCCAGCATTTT | CASSFSKGKQPQHF